The 23 T cell receptor beta chains below come from one sample, sequenced in a study of radiation and T cells in renal cell carcinoma. Clones were sequenced by immunoSEQ multiplex PCR, and TCRdb holds only the in-frame ones, with some missing. The sample consists of several thousand clones, about 59% of them appearing once. The treatment: 15 Gy SBRT to primary tumor, nephrectomy 4 weeks later. This specimen consisted of tumor tissue, obtained from a patient whose treatment included radiotherapy and nephrectomy. Source of these receptors: a man between 60 and 75 years old with renal cell carcinoma.

J is TRBJ2-7 and V is TRBV5-1, with 7 bases fitting TRBD2. CDR3 length: 14 residues. V lost 2 bases, J lost 5 bases, and 7 bases stayed unmatched. The germline CDR1 and CDR2 sequences are SGHRS and YFSETQ. DNA for the CDR3: TGCGCCAGCAGCTTTGGGGGGGAATTCGACGAGCAGTACTTC. Residues: CASSFGGEFDEQYF.

The chain is built from TRBV28 and TRBJ1-1; D gene ambiguous. The germline CDR1 and CDR2 sequences are MDHEN and SYDVKM. The CDR3 contains 13 residues. With 2 bases removed from V and 11 bases from J, the gap between germline ends came to 15 bases. The CDR3 region has the DNA TGTGCCAGCAGTTTAGCGGCGGGTAGTGCTGCTTTCTTT. The encoded protein is CASSLAAGSAAFF. Drawing the rest from reference TRBV28 and TRBJ1-1, the complete variable domain is DVKVTQSSRYLVKRTGEKVFLECVQDMDHENMFWYRQDPGLGLRLIYFSYDVKMKEKGDIPEGYSVSREKKERFSLILESASTNQTSMYLCASSLAAGSAAFFGQGTRLTVV.

The rearrangement joins TRBV27 to TRBJ2-6; 10 nucleotides agree with TRBD2. The V segment lost 7 bases and the J segment 3 bases; nucleotides outside the gene matches: 9. This CDR3 region has 17 residues. CDR1 and CDR2 (germline): MNHEY, SMNVEV (reference sequence). The CDR3: CASTPLAGVFGANVLTF. The CDR3 coding sequence is TGTGCCAGCACGCCTCTAGCGGGAGTCTTTGGGGCCAACGTCCTGACTTTC. Filled out from reference TRBV27 and TRBJ2-6, the complete variable domain reads EAQVTQNPRYLITVTGKKLTVTCSQNMNHEYMSWYRQDPGLGLRQIYYSMNVEVTDKGDVPEGYKVSRKEKRNFPLILESPSPNQTSLYFCASTPLAGVFGANVLTFGAGSRLTVL.

The gene calls are TRBV4-1 and TRBJ1-3; no definite D call. The V gene's germline CDR1 is MGHRA and CDR2 YSYEKL. Trimming stripped 1 base from V and 3 bases from J, with 4 bases between. This CDR3 has 13 amino acids. The CDR3 loop is CASSQGYGNTIYF. In DNA, the CDR3 is TGCGCCAGCAGCCAAGGATATGGAAACACCATATATTTT.

The rearrangement uses TRBV10-2 and TRBJ2-5; D is perhaps TRBD2 (6 bases). V was trimmed by 4 bases and J by 4 bases, leaving 10 bases between them. CDR3 size: 13 residues. The germline gives CDR1 WSHSY, CDR2 SAAADI. The CDR3 region is CASSGGGGETQYF. The CDR3 DNA follows: TGCGCCAGCAGTGGTGGGGGAGGAGAGACCCAGTACTTC.

The table lists this clone with a few counts. V gene TRBV7-2 combines with J gene TRBJ2-7; D is possibly TRBD1 or TRBD2 (5 bases each). V lost 7 bases to trimming and J lost 1 base, with 14 bases between them. Germline V gene lookup returns CDR1 SGHTA and CDR2 FQGNSA. The CDR3 runs 14 residues. The CDR3 region has the DNA TGTGCCAGCACCAGGGAGAGGAATTCCTACGAGCAGTACTTC. It translates to CASTRERNSYEQYF.

The chain links TRBV5-6 to TRBJ2-1; D uncertain. The CDR3 spans 16 residues. V was shortened by 4 bases and J by 12 bases, with 26 bases between the two germline ends. Germline V lookup: CDR1 SGHDT, CDR2 YYEEEE. The CDR3, as DNA: TGTGCCAGCAGCCCTCCCGACCGAGGCGAGACATTGGGGCAGTTCTTC. This codes for CASSPPDRGETLGQFF.

V gene TRBV4-1 combines with J gene TRBJ2-7; D assignment may be TRBD1 or TRBD2 (5 bases each). The V end lost 4 bases, the J end lost 12 bases, and 25 bases lay between the germline ends. This CDR3 is built from 15 residues. Germline loops: CDR1 MGHRA, CDR2 YSYEKL. CDR3 DNA: TGCGCCAGCAGCCTGACTGGGGGTGGCGCAGAGACGCTGTACTTC. As protein: CASSLTGGGAETLYF.

The chain employs TRBV7-2 and TRBJ1-2; D is unclear. The CDR3 has 14 residues. Trimming removed 1 base from V and 0 bases from J, with 6 bases in between. CDR1 is SGHTA and CDR2 is FQGNSA in the germline V gene. CDR3 loop: CASSLDVSNYGYTF. In nucleotides, the CDR3 is TGTGCCAGCAGCTTAGATGTTTCTAACTATGGCTACACCTTC.

The gene calls are TRBV7-9 and TRBJ2-1, with D uncertain. In germline, CDR1 is SEHNR, CDR2 FQNEAQ (reference sequence). V lost 1 base and J 10 bases, leaving 8 bases between the germline ends. This CDR3 comprises 12 residues. The CDR3 DNA reads as TGTGCCAGCAGCTTAGAATCCCGGGAGCAGTTCTTC. This codes for CASSLESREQFF. Full variable domain (outside the CDR3, taken from reference TRBV7-9 and TRBJ2-1): DTGVSQNPRHKITKRGQNVTFRCDPISEHNRLYWYRQTLGQGPEFLTYFQNEAQLEKSRLLSDRFSAERPKGSFSTLEIQRTEQGDSAMYLCASSLESREQFFGPGTRLTVL.

The chain has TRBV15 and TRBJ2-2; possibly TRBD2 for D (5 bases). The CDR3 is made up of 14 amino acids. Per germline, CDR1 LNHNV and CDR2 YYDKDF (reference sequence). The V end lost 0 bases, the J end lost 3 bases, and 5 bases lay between the germline ends. The CDR3 region has the DNA TGTGCCACCAGCAGAGAGAGGGACACCGGGGAGCTGTTTTTT. Protein product: CATSRERDTGELFF.

The CDR3 nucleotides read TGTGCCAGCAGTACGGGATCCTACACAGATACGCAGTATTTT. This codes for CASSTGSYTDTQYF. The J gene is TRBJ2-3, the V gene TRBV6-1, with TRBD2 as a possible D gene (5 bases). The CDR3 has 14 residues. Germline CDR1 is MNHNS and CDR2 is SASEGT. The V end lost 5 bases, the J end lost 2 bases, and 11 bases lay between the germline ends.

The chain employs TRBV29-1 and TRBJ2-7; weak D call: TRBD1 (5 bases). V lost 7 bases and J 2 bases, leaving 12 bases between the germline ends. Germline V gene lookup returns CDR1 SQVTM and CDR2 ANQGSEA. This CDR3 is 12 amino acids long. This CDR3 reads CSADDSPYEQYF. CDR3 nucleotide sequence: TGCAGCGCCGACGACAGTCCCTACGAGCAGTACTTC.

This clone has a handful of counts. The gene calls are TRBV19 and TRBJ1-2; D is ambiguous. Germline V gene lookup returns CDR1 LNHDA and CDR2 SQIVND (reference sequence). V lost 4 bases and J 1 base, leaving 10 bases between the germline ends. This CDR3 contains 14 residues. CDR3: CASSNPGLNYGYTF. In DNA, the CDR3 is TGTGCCAGTAGTAACCCCGGGCTTAACTATGGCTACACCTTC.

In its sample, this clone was seen a few times. This chain joins TRBV5-1 and TRBJ2-1; possible D gene TRBD2, 6 bases. V was pared by 3 bases and J by 8 bases, with 15 bases between. Germline lookup yields CDR1 SGHRS and CDR2 YFSETQ. CDR3 length equals 14 residues. The CDR3 sequence: CASSSRERRDEQFF. CDR3 sequence (DNA): TGCGCCAGCAGCTCCCGGGAGAGGAGAGATGAGCAGTTCTTC.

The chain employs TRBV7-9 and TRBJ1-2; D might be TRBD1 (6 bases). The germline gives CDR1 SEHNR, CDR2 FQNEAQ (reference sequence). V dropped 5 bases and J dropped 3 bases, with 25 bases sitting between them. CDR3 size: 18 residues. The CDR3 bases are TGTGCCAGCAGCCTCAATTATCTAACAGGGAAGCCGTACTATGGCTACACCTTC. Translation gives CASSLNYLTGKPYYGYTF.

This clone was counted between two and nine times. The chain combines TRBV6-1 with TRBJ1-1; a weak D match, TRBD1 (5 bases). The CDR3 spans 15 residues. V was pared by 3 bases and J by 0 bases, with 11 bases between. In germline, CDR1 is MNHNS, CDR2 SASEGT. As DNA, the CDR3 is TGTGCCAGCAGTGAGCAGGGTCCCATGAACACTGAAGCTTTCTTT. The encoded protein is CASSEQGPMNTEAFF.

This clone showed up just a few times. The chain links TRBV19 to TRBJ2-7, with 7 bases fitting TRBD1. Germline values: CDR1 LNHDA, CDR2 SQIVND (reference sequence). Unmatched junction bases numbered 7, after V lost 5 bases and J lost 6 bases. The CDR3 is 13 residues long. Written as DNA, the CDR3 is TGTGCCAGTAGTGCCCTTAGACAGGGCGAGCAGTACTTC. This translates into CASSALRQGEQYF.

This clone occurred a few times. The genes are TRBV29-1 and TRBJ1-1, with D unclear. CDR3 size: 12 residues. From germline, CDR1 is SQVTM and CDR2 ANQGSEA. Trimming shortened V by 1 base and J by 3 bases, and 6 bases separated the two germline ends. CDR3 DNA sequence: TGCAGCGTTGAAGGTCATGACACTGAAGCTTTCTTT. Translating it yields CSVEGHDTEAFF.

The V call is TRBV20-1, the J call TRBJ2-5; D possibly corresponds to TRBD2 (5 bases). The J call may be faulty, since TRBJ2-7 better matches the DNA end. The CDR3 spans 11 residues. Germline V gene sequence: CDR1 DFQATT, CDR2 SNEGSKA (reference sequence). The CDR3 DNA reads TGCAGTGCTGGACTCGTTTACGAGCAGTACTTC. Translated, it gives CSAGLVYEQYF.

The chain has TRBV28 and TRBJ2-7, with D perhaps given as TRBD1 or TRBD2 (7 bases each). CDR1 is MDHEN and CDR2 is SYDVKM in the germline V gene. The CDR3 extends over 13 amino acids. The V end lost 6 bases, the J end lost 6 bases, and 15 bases lay between the germline ends. The CDR3 is CASRRGRGGEQYF. CDR3 DNA: TGTGCCAGCAGAAGGGGGCGCGGGGGCGAGCAGTACTTC.

The CDR3 DNA is TGTGCCAGCAGTGAGGGGGACAGGGGGCAGTATACGCAGTATTTT. The encoded protein is CASSEGDRGQYTQYF. This chain joins TRBV6-1 and TRBJ2-3; 12 nucleotides agree with TRBD1. V gave up 3 bases and J gave up 7 bases; unmatched junction bases: 5. The CDR3 consists of 15 residues. Germline loops: CDR1 MNHNS, CDR2 SASEGT.

The chain couples TRBV10-2 to TRBJ2-1, with 14 bases matching TRBD2. Germline V gene sequence: CDR1 WSHSY, CDR2 SAAADI. This CDR3 is built from 14 residues. Unmatched junction bases numbered 2, after V lost 3 bases and J lost 10 bases. The CDR3 DNA is TGCGCCAGCAGTGAAGGACTAGCGGGAGGAGAGCAGTTCTTC. Amino acid sequence: CASSEGLAGGEQFF.